The next 21 T cell receptor beta chains were all read from a single sample in a study of OX40 agonist ivuxolimab in advanced cancers. Profiling relied on immunoSEQ multiplex PCR, and the TCRdb table lists in-frame clones only, not all of them. This sample carries about 77,000 clones, approximately 95% of them seen once, and the ten largest clones take 20%. The sample in question was CD4+ or CD8+ T cells sorted from blood, obtained in a trial of the OX40 agonist ivuxolimab. The receptor source for this set is an adult with an advanced solid tumor such as melanoma, head and neck, liver or kidney cancer.

The CDR3 DNA reads as TGTGCCAGCAGTTTACAAGGCGGCGGGGAGCTGTTTTTT. Translation: CASSLQGGGELFF. V is TRBV27 and J is TRBJ2-2; D gene uncertain. The germline V and J ends were trimmed by 2 bases and 7 bases, with 8 bases remaining between them. The CDR3 is 13 residues long. Germline V gene sequence: CDR1 MNHEY, CDR2 SMNVEV (reference sequence).

The chain carries TRBV5-4 and TRBJ2-5; 11 nucleotides match TRBD2. This CDR3 spans 17 amino acids. Trimming removed 4 bases from V and 3 bases from J; junction bases left unmatched: 11. In germline, CDR1 is SGHNT, CDR2 YYREEE (reference sequence). In DNA, the CDR3 is TGTGCCAGCAGCCCCCTTGGTAGCGGGAGGGAGGAAGAGACCCAGTACTTC. Protein sequence: CASSPLGSGREEETQYF.

This chain links TRBV7-6 with TRBJ2-7; 8 nucleotides align to TRBD2. The J segment lost 5 bases and the V segment lost 4 bases, leaving 10 bases of the junction unmatched. CDR1 is SGHVS, CDR2 FNYEAQ, per germline. CDR3 length equals 15 residues. This chain's CDR3 is CASSSGTSRNHEQYF. Here the CDR3 DNA reads TGTGCCAGCAGCTCCGGGACTAGTCGGAACCACGAGCAGTACTTC.

The chain couples TRBV4-3 to TRBJ2-7; TRBD2 matches 10 bases. Germline V CDR1 and CDR2: LGHNA, YSLEER. After removal of 0 bases from V and 3 bases from J, the junction contained 2 bases not matched to a gene. The CDR3 spans 15 residues. The CDR3 reads CASSQDTSGVYEQYF. In DNA form, the CDR3 reads TGCGCCAGCAGCCAAGATACTAGCGGGGTCTACGAGCAGTACTTC.

The J gene is TRBJ1-1, the V gene TRBV28; D call uncertain. Looked up from germline, CDR1 is MDHEN and CDR2 is SYDVKM. The V gene lost 10 bases and the J gene lost 1 base, with 13 bases spanning the gap. There are 13 residues in the CDR3. The CDR3 loop is CAIHKWGNTEAFF. Written as DNA, the CDR3 is TGTGCCATCCATAAATGGGGGAACACTGAAGCTTTCTTT.

This chain connects TRBV16 to TRBJ2-7; D is unclear. V lost 1 base and J 0 bases, leaving 7 bases between the germline ends. The CDR3 totals 14 residues. Germline CDR1 is KGHSY and CDR2 is FQNENV. CDR3 nucleotide sequence: TGTGCCAGCAGCCAATTTGGGGACTCCTACGAGCAGTACTTC. Residues: CASSQFGDSYEQYF. Supplemented by reference TRBV16 and TRBJ2-7, the full variable domain reads GEEVAQTPKHLVRGEGQKAKLYCAPIKGHSYVFWYQQVLKNEFKFLISFQNENVFDETGMPKERFSAKCLPNSPCSLEIQATKLEDSAVYFCASSQFGDSYEQYFGPGTRLTVT.

This sequence joins TRBV4-1 and TRBJ1-3; a possible D gene is TRBD1 (5 bases). The CDR3 totals 12 residues. Germline assignment: CDR1 MGHRA and CDR2 YSYEKL. Trimming removed 4 bases from V and 11 bases from J, with 12 bases in between. The CDR3 sequence is CASSRDGASIYF. CDR3 DNA: TGCGCCAGCAGCCGCGACGGGGCTTCCATATATTTT.

CDR3 sequence (DNA): TGCGCCAGCAGCTTGGCCGCCGGGGGGTCCTACGAGCAGTACTTC. The encoded protein is CASSLAAGGSYEQYF. The rearrangement joins TRBV5-1 to TRBJ2-7; the match to TRBD2 covers 7 bases. Per germline, CDR1 SGHRS and CDR2 YFSETQ. This CDR3 contains 15 residues. V lost 0 bases and J lost 1; bases outside the gene matches: 4.

V is TRBV9 and J is TRBJ2-2; no reliable D call. This CDR3 has 16 amino acids. Trimming left V 4 bases short and J 0 bases short, with 13 bases between. Germline assignment: CDR1 SGDLS and CDR2 YYNGEE. CDR3 residues: CASSPWTVTNTGELFF. CDR3 nucleotide sequence: TGTGCCAGCAGCCCGTGGACGGTTACGAACACCGGGGAGCTGTTTTTT.

The chain joins TRBV6-6 to TRBJ1-5, with D unresolved. The CDR3 runs to 15 residues. The V gene's germline CDR1 is MNHNY and CDR2 SVGAGI (reference sequence). V was cut by 2 bases and J by 0 bases, with 8 bases left in between. This CDR3 is CASSYRIHSNQPQHF. CDR3 DNA: TGTGCCAGCAGTTACAGAATTCATAGCAATCAGCCCCAGCATTTT.

J is TRBJ1-5 and V is TRBV5-6; no definite D call. V was trimmed by 4 bases and J by 0 bases, leaving 11 bases between them. Per germline, CDR1 SGHDT and CDR2 YYEEEE. The CDR3 runs 15 residues. For the CDR3, the DNA is TGTGCCAGCAGCACTCAGGATTATAGCAATCAGCCCCAGCATTTT. The encoded protein is CASSTQDYSNQPQHF.

The chain recombines TRBV27 with TRBJ2-7, with D uncertain. CDR1 and CDR2 (germline): MNHEY, SMNVEV (reference sequence). The ends were cut back, 7 bases at V and 5 bases at J, with 15 bases in the middle. CDR3 length: 13 amino acids. The chain's CDR3 is CASKPEWSHEQYF. CDR3 in DNA: TGTGCCAGCAAACCCGAGTGGAGCCACGAGCAGTACTTC.

The chain has TRBV7-3 and TRBJ1-1; perhaps TRBD1 as D (6 bases). V was trimmed by 5 bases and J by 1 base, leaving 11 bases between them. Germline values: CDR1 SGHTA, CDR2 FQGTGA. CDR3 length: 14 amino acids. The CDR3, as DNA: TGTGCCAGCAGCCCATCGGGACAGAACACTGAAGCTTTCTTT. This gives the protein CASSPSGQNTEAFF.

This chain joins TRBV5-1 and TRBJ1-2; TRBD1 aligns across 12 bases. The CDR3 contains 16 residues. The trim removed 7 bases at V and 5 bases at J, leaving 12 bases unmatched. Germline CDR1 and CDR2: SGHRS and YFSETQ. CDR3 residues: CASFPGQGAAIYGYTF. CDR3 bases: TGCGCCAGCTTCCCGGGACAGGGGGCGGCAATTTATGGCTACACCTTC.

V and J are TRBV9 and TRBJ2-5; 11 bases agree with TRBD2. TRBJ2-7 matches the DNA end more closely, so the J call is doubtful. The CDR3 contains 15 residues. CDR1 is SGDLS, CDR2 YYNGEE, per germline. CDR3 protein: CASSGGTSGSYEQYF. In nucleotides, the CDR3 is TGTGCCAGCAGCGGGGGGACTAGCGGCTCCTACGAGCAGTACTTC.

This chain joins TRBV5-6 and TRBJ2-1; 8 nucleotides match TRBD1. The CDR3 is made up of 16 amino acids. CDR1 is SGHDT and CDR2 is YYEEEE in the germline V gene. The junction had 16 bases not matched to a gene; V was cut back by 2 bases and J by 12 bases. The CDR3 coding sequence is TGTGCCAGCAGCTTATGGACAGGGTCTGGCCGCAAGCGGCAGTTCTTC. This translates into CASSLWTGSGRKRQFF.

The gene calls are TRBV9 and TRBJ2-3; 7 bases map to TRBD2. The CDR3 runs to 15 residues. The V gene's germline CDR1 is SGDLS and CDR2 YYNGEE. Unmatched junction bases numbered 11, after V lost 5 bases and J lost 5 bases. This CDR3 reads CASSLGGGNQDTQYF. CDR3 DNA: TGTGCCAGCAGTCTGGGCGGGGGTAATCAAGATACGCAGTATTTT.

V and J are TRBV4-3 and TRBJ1-1; D ambiguous. V was cut by 1 base and J by 5 bases, with 11 bases left in between. Per germline, CDR1 LGHNA and CDR2 YSLEER. The CDR3 extends over 14 amino acids. CDR3 amino acids: CASSQGRAETEAFF. In nucleotides, the CDR3 is TGCGCCAGCAGCCAAGGGCGGGCGGAAACTGAAGCTTTCTTT.

The chain uses TRBV4-1 and TRBJ2-7; 10 nucleotides align to TRBD1. The germline V gene has CDR1 MGHRA and CDR2 YSYEKL. This CDR3 contains 14 residues. The V gene end was trimmed by 4 bases and the J gene end by 7 bases; junction bases not matched to a gene: 7. CDR3: CASSPTDRGREQYF. Written as DNA, the CDR3 is TGCGCCAGCAGCCCTACCGACAGGGGGCGGGAGCAGTACTTC.

The rearrangement links TRBV11-2 to TRBJ2-3; tentative D call: TRBD1 (5 bases). Germline V CDR1 and CDR2: SGHAT, FQNNGV. Between the trimmed V and J ends, which lost 3 bases and 3 bases, there was a span of 13 bases. The CDR3 totals 15 residues. CDR3 bases: TGTGCCAGCAGCTTCTGGGCAGGGAAAACAGATACGCAGTATTTT. Translated, it gives CASSFWAGKTDTQYF.

The chain links TRBV7-8 to TRBJ2-3; tentatively, D is TRBD2 (6 bases). Germline lookup yields CDR1 SGHVS and CDR2 FQNEAQ. This CDR3 comprises 14 residues. Trimming removed 3 bases from V and 4 bases from J, with 11 bases in between. CDR3 bases: TGTGCCAGCAGCTTGAAAAGGGACTCAGATACGCAGTATTTT. Translated, it gives CASSLKRDSDTQYF.